Below, 32 T cell receptor beta chains from the same sample are listed, as sequenced in a study of radiotherapy plus CTLA-4 blockade in lung cancer. Generated by immunoSEQ multiplex PCR, the TCRdb table keeps only in-frame clones and is missing some. The data show 35,000 to 50,000 clones, 55% to 80% seen once. Sequences were derived from peripheral blood, sampled from a patient treated with radiotherapy plus ipilimumab. The source is a human donor with non-small cell lung cancer who had a partial response to radiotherapy plus ipilimumab.

The rearrangement uses TRBV7-2 and TRBJ2-1; 7 bases line up with TRBD2. The CDR3 is 16 residues long. The germline CDR1 and CDR2 sequences are SGHTA and FQGNSA. The V segment lost 1 base and the J segment 6 bases; nucleotides outside the gene matches: 9. The CDR3 sequence: CASSLVLLGGGNEQFF. CDR3 coding DNA: TGTGCCAGCAGCTTAGTACTTCTGGGGGGGGGCAATGAGCAGTTCTTC.

This clone was counted between two and nine times. V usage is TRBV4-1 and J usage is TRBJ2-7, with TRBD2 matching 10 bases. V shed 4 bases and J 2 bases; nucleotides not matched to a gene: 5. This CDR3 comprises 15 residues. Germline V CDR1 and CDR2: MGHRA, YSYEKL. CDR3 loop: CASSLVAGGPYEQYF. CDR3 DNA: TGCGCCAGCAGCCTTGTAGCGGGAGGTCCCTACGAGCAGTACTTC.

The chain joins TRBV20-1 to TRBJ2-7; D not resolved. The V end lost 6 bases, the J end lost 1 base, and 7 bases lay between the germline ends. Looked up from germline, CDR1 is DFQATT and CDR2 is SNEGSKA (reference sequence). CDR3 length: 11 amino acids. The CDR3, as DNA: TGCAGTGCGAGTCCATCCTACGAGCAGTACTTC. The encoded protein is CSASPSYEQYF.

The J gene is TRBJ2-2, the V gene TRBV7-9; the match to TRBD2 covers 7 bases. Germline V gives CDR1 SEHNR, CDR2 FQNEAQ (reference sequence). This CDR3 has 13 residues. The ends lost 3 bases at V and 5 bases at J; junction bases unmatched: 0. In DNA, the CDR3 is TGTGCCAGCAGCTTCGGGGGGACCGGGGAGCTGTTTTTT. Amino acids: CASSFGGTGELFF.

This rearrangement joins TRBV11-2 to TRBJ2-5; D gene uncertain. The CDR3 length is 13 residues. Germline V gene sequence: CDR1 SGHAT, CDR2 FQNNGV. V gave up 0 bases and J gave up 3 bases, with 5 bases separating them. This CDR3 reads CASSLDVKETQYF. As DNA, the CDR3 is TGTGCCAGCAGCTTAGATGTCAAAGAGACCCAGTACTTC.

The gene calls are TRBV5-3 and TRBJ1-2; D might be TRBD1 (5 bases). TRBV5-3 qualifies as an ORF whose function is uncertain. There are 15 residues in the CDR3. Trimming left V 4 bases short and J 4 bases short, with 17 bases between. In nucleotides, the CDR3 is TGTGCCAGAAGCACCCGACAGAGAAAACTCTATGGCTACACCTTC. The encoded protein is CARSTRQRKLYGYTF.

This clone was seen a few times. The chain carries TRBV10-3 and TRBJ2-7, with 8 bases fitting TRBD2. The CDR3 length is 16 residues. From germline, CDR1 is ENHRY and CDR2 SYGVKD. J gave up 0 bases and V 5 bases, and 9 bases lay outside the gene matches. CDR3 bases: TGTGCCATCAGTTCTTTAACTAGCGGTAACTCCTACGAGCAGTACTTC. The encoded protein is CAISSLTSGNSYEQYF.

This clone appeared once. J is TRBJ1-5 and V is TRBV19; D is perhaps TRBD1 (6 bases). The germline V gene has CDR1 LNHDA and CDR2 SQIVND (reference sequence). CDR3 length: 15 amino acids. V lost 5 bases and J 4 bases, leaving 15 bases between the germline ends. CDR3 bases: TGTGCCAGTAGTGGTGGACAGTGGCTAAATCAGCCCCAGCATTTT. Its protein product is CASSGGQWLNQPQHF.

The chain has TRBV19 and TRBJ2-7; 10 bases agree with TRBD2. Per germline, CDR1 LNHDA and CDR2 SQIVND (reference sequence). The junction had 12 bases not matched to a gene; V was cut back by 3 bases and J by 1 base. The CDR3 loop spans 18 amino acids. CDR3 in amino acids: CASSMLGSGGPESYEQYF. In DNA form, the CDR3 reads TGTGCCAGTAGTATGCTTGGTAGCGGGGGGCCGGAGTCCTACGAGCAGTACTTC. Filled out from reference TRBV19 and TRBJ2-7, the complete variable domain reads DGGITQSPKYLFRKEGQNVTLSCEQNLNHDAMYWYRQDPGQGLRLIYYSQIVNDFQKGDIAEGYSVSREKKESFPLTVTSAQKNPTAFYLCASSMLGSGGPESYEQYFGPGTRLTVT.

This clone came up a few times. The gene calls are TRBV6-6 and TRBJ1-4; a possible D gene is TRBD1 (5 bases). The germline V and J ends were trimmed by 7 bases and 8 bases, with 11 bases remaining between them. The CDR3 loop spans 12 amino acids. The V gene's germline CDR1 is MNHNY and CDR2 SVGAGI (reference sequence). The CDR3 sequence is CASTLKGEKLFF. The CDR3 nucleotides are TGTGCCAGCACTCTCAAGGGGGAAAAACTGTTTTTT.

The CDR3 reads CTSASLQRTNYNEQFF. The CDR3 DNA is TGCACCAGCGCCTCCCTCCAGCGGACCAACTACAATGAGCAGTTCTTC. This rearrangement joins TRBV1 to TRBJ2-1; TRBD2 is taken as the D call from the table, unchecked against the DNA. TRBV1 is given as a pseudogene. This CDR3 is 16 amino acids long.

This sequence joins TRBV6-1 and TRBJ1-2, with 7 bases that match TRBD1. This CDR3 has 13 residues. The V and J ends lost 8 bases and 3 bases, in that order; junction bases with no gene match: 6. Germline values: CDR1 MNHNS, CDR2 SASEGT. The CDR3 protein is CASGDRADYGYTF. The CDR3 DNA follows: TGTGCCAGCGGAGACAGGGCTGACTATGGCTACACCTTC.

This chain connects TRBV5-1 to TRBJ2-5, with 9 bases matching TRBD1. TRBJ2-7 explains the end of the DNA better; the J call may be wrong. This CDR3 comprises 16 residues. Germline V lookup: CDR1 SGHRS, CDR2 YFSETQ. CDR3 residues: CASSLSPGTGTGEQYF. The CDR3 DNA is TGCGCCAGCAGCTTGAGCCCCGGGACAGGGACTGGCGAGCAGTACTTC.

This clone appeared a few times. The CDR3 coding sequence is TGTGCCAGCAGCGCCTCAGGCTCCTACAATGAGCAGTTCTTC. This gives the protein CASSASGSYNEQFF. The rearrangement uses TRBV9 and TRBJ2-1; D is unresolved. V was clipped by 3 bases and J by 0 bases, with 7 bases between them. There are 14 residues in the CDR3. The germline V gene encodes CDR1 SGDLS and CDR2 YYNGEE. The entire variable domain, with the rest obtained from reference TRBV9 and TRBJ2-1, is as follows: DSGVTQTPKHLITATGQRVTLRCSPRSGDLSVYWYQQSLDQGLQFLIQYYNGEERAKGNILERFSAQQFPDLHSELNLSSLELGDSALYFCASSASGSYNEQFFGPGTRLTVL.

The chain employs TRBV7-8 and TRBJ2-2, with 7 positions matching TRBD1. The junction had 22 bases not matched to a gene; V was cut back by 3 bases and J by 6 bases. The CDR3 is 20 residues long. Germline CDR1 reads SGHVS; CDR2 reads FQNEAQ. The CDR3 spells CASSLYLLPRPGDRAGELFF. The CDR3 bases are TGTGCCAGCAGCTTGTATCTCCTCCCTCGTCCGGGCGACAGGGCCGGGGAGCTGTTTTTT.

V gene TRBV25-1 combines with J gene TRBJ1-6, with 9 nucleotides matching TRBD1. J gave up 3 bases and V 8 bases, and 2 bases lay outside the gene matches. The CDR3 runs 14 residues. Germline-derived CDR1 and CDR2 are MGHDK and SYGVNS. The DNA for the CDR3 is TGTGCCAGCCGGGGACAGGGCTATAATTCACCCCTCCACTTT. Translated, it gives CASRGQGYNSPLHF. Full variable domain (outside the CDR3, taken from reference TRBV25-1 and TRBJ1-6): EADIYQTPRYLVIGTGKKITLECSQTMGHDKMYWYQQDPGMELHLIHYSYGVNSTEKGDLSSESTVSRIRTEHFPLTLESARPSHTSQYLCASRGQGYNSPLHFGNGTRLTVT.

The chain combines TRBV5-1 with TRBJ1-3, with 9 bases lining up with TRBD1. The V and J ends lost 4 bases and 4 bases, in that order; junction bases with no gene match: 9. CDR3 length: 16 residues. From germline, CDR1 is SGHRS and CDR2 YFSETQ. The CDR3 DNA sequence: TGCGCCAGCAGCCTAGAGGGACAGGGAAGCGGAAACACCATATATTTT. Amino acids: CASSLEGQGSGNTIYF.

V gene TRBV7-2 combines with J gene TRBJ2-2; the match to TRBD2 covers 7 bases. Losses at the gene ends were 6 bases for V and 4 bases for J; bases not matched to a gene: 17. CDR1 is SGHTA and CDR2 is FQGNSA in the germline V gene. CDR3 length: 18 residues. The CDR3 region has the DNA TGTGCCAGCAGTCCCCCGTTGGGAGGGCGCGGGGGCACCGGGGAGCTGTTTTTT. Its protein product is CASSPPLGGRGGTGELFF.

This clone was recorded a few times. This chain uses TRBV2 with TRBJ1-1, with D perhaps TRBD1 (5 bases). The CDR3 has 15 amino acids. The V gene lost 7 bases and the J gene lost 3 bases, with 18 bases spanning the gap. Germline V gene sequence: CDR1 SNHLY, CDR2 FYNNEI. Here the CDR3 DNA reads TGTGCCAGCAAACTAGACGGGGGAGGGTACACTGAAGCTTTCTTT. Translation gives CASKLDGGGYTEAFF. Looking up the rest from reference TRBV2 and TRBJ1-1 gives the full variable domain: EPEVTQTPSHQVTQMGQEVILRCVPISNHLYFYWYRQILGQKVEFLVSFYNNEISEKSEIFDDQFSVERPDGSNFTLKIRSTKLEDSAMYFCASKLDGGGYTEAFFGQGTRLTVV.

The rearrangement joins TRBV15 to TRBJ2-1, with 8 bases lining up with TRBD1. Germline loops: CDR1 LNHNV, CDR2 YYDKDF (reference sequence). The CDR3 loop spans 15 amino acids. V trimming: 6 bases; J trimming: 4 bases; junction bases outside the gene matches: 8. CDR3 DNA sequence: TGTGCCACCAGACCCGGACAGGGAGAATACAATGAGCAGTTCTTC. It translates to CATRPGQGEYNEQFF.

V usage is TRBV29-1 and J usage is TRBJ1-6; D is unresolved. CDR1 and CDR2 (germline): SQVTM, ANQGSEA. Trimming took 5 bases from V and 0 from J, leaving 20 bases between them. The CDR3 loop spans 18 amino acids. The CDR3 protein is CSVFSRTPPSSYNSPLHF. In DNA, the CDR3 is TGCAGCGTTTTTTCGAGGACTCCACCGAGCTCCTATAATTCACCCCTCCACTTT.

V gene TRBV29-1 combines with J gene TRBJ2-7, with 7 bases lining up with TRBD2. J lost 4 bases, V lost 5 bases, and 8 bases had no gene match. The germline V gene has CDR1 SQVTM and CDR2 ANQGSEA. This CDR3 spans 13 amino acids. The CDR3 sequence is CSVLAGELYEQYF. CDR3 nucleotide sequence: TGCAGCGTTCTTGCGGGGGAACTTTACGAGCAGTACTTC.

In its sample, this clone was seen a few times. The chain couples TRBV7-9 to TRBJ2-3; D not resolved. The germline gives CDR1 SEHNR, CDR2 FQNEAQ (reference sequence). The CDR3 loop spans 12 amino acids. V lost 5 bases and J 4 bases, leaving 7 bases between the germline ends. CDR3: CASSPRSDTQYF. CDR3 DNA: TGTGCCAGCAGCCCCCGTTCAGATACGCAGTATTTT.

The V call is TRBV10-3, the J call TRBJ2-2; possibly TRBD1 for D (6 bases). The CDR3 totals 14 residues. CDR1 and CDR2 from the germline V gene are ENHRY and SYGVKD. V lost 9 bases and J lost 4, with 15 bases in between. This CDR3 reads CAIRLGASTGELFF. In DNA form, the CDR3 reads TGTGCCATACGCTTGGGGGCGAGCACCGGGGAGCTGTTTTTT.

The chain is built from TRBV27 and TRBJ1-2, with 7 bases that match TRBD1. This CDR3 comprises 13 residues. The V gene's germline CDR1 is MNHEY and CDR2 SMNVEV (reference sequence). V shed 3 bases, J shed 7 bases, and the junction held 5 bases outside the gene matches. CDR3 DNA sequence: TGTGCCAGCAGTTTTGAGGGGGCTCGTGGCTACACCTTC. Its translation: CASSFEGARGYTF.

This clone was observed a single time. The J gene is TRBJ2-2, the V gene TRBV19; possible D gene TRBD1, 6 bases. This CDR3 is 14 amino acids long. Looked up from germline, CDR1 is LNHDA and CDR2 is SQIVND (reference sequence). V was shortened by 3 bases and J by 4 bases, with 9 bases between the two germline ends. The chain's CDR3 is CASSIGQSTGELFF. In DNA form, the CDR3 reads TGTGCCAGTAGTATCGGACAGAGCACCGGGGAGCTGTTTTTT.

This clone was seen a handful of times. V usage is TRBV5-1 and J usage is TRBJ1-3; a possible D gene is TRBD1 (5 bases). The CDR3 has 14 residues. The germline V gene has CDR1 SGHRS and CDR2 YFSETQ. With 0 bases removed from V and 3 bases from J, the gap between germline ends came to 7 bases. The CDR3 here is CASSLGRDGNTIYF. The CDR3 DNA reads TGCGCCAGCAGCTTGGGCAGGGATGGAAACACCATATATTTT.

V gene TRBV7-2 combines with J gene TRBJ2-7; 9 nucleotides match TRBD2. From germline, CDR1 is SGHTA and CDR2 FQGNSA. The CDR3 consists of 16 residues. V was pared by 5 bases and J by 4 bases, with 12 bases of the junction left unmatched. The CDR3 loop reads CASSLPGSGSRYEQYF. In DNA form, the CDR3 reads TGTGCCAGCAGCCTCCCCGGTAGCGGGAGTAGGTACGAGCAGTACTTC.

J is TRBJ2-3 and V is TRBV7-9; 12 bases are shared with TRBD2. Trimming cost V 5 bases and J 6 bases; bases outside gene matches: 12. In germline, CDR1 is SEHNR, CDR2 FQNEAQ (reference sequence). The CDR3 is made up of 17 amino acids. CDR3 region: CASSPTILAGGLDTQYF. The DNA for the CDR3 is TGTGCCAGCAGCCCGACGATACTAGCGGGAGGACTCGATACGCAGTATTTT.

This clone was seen a few times. The rearrangement joins TRBV9 to TRBJ2-1; 8 positions agree with TRBD2. Trimming took 0 bases from V and 6 from J; bases not matched to a gene: 2. The CDR3 spans 14 residues. Germline V CDR1 and CDR2: SGDLS, YYNGEE. CDR3 loop: CASSVDLAGNEQFF. The CDR3 nucleotides are TGTGCCAGCAGCGTAGATCTAGCGGGCAATGAGCAGTTCTTC.

This clone was recorded a few times. The chain is built from TRBV5-1 and TRBJ2-3, with D possibly matching TRBD2 (6 bases). This CDR3 contains 16 residues. The V and J ends lost 4 bases and 2 bases respectively, with 17 bases between them. Germline V gene sequence: CDR1 SGHRS, CDR2 YFSETQ. The CDR3 loop reads CASSPLLTGDTDTQYF. CDR3 bases: TGCGCCAGCAGCCCCCTCCTGACGGGGGACACAGATACGCAGTATTTT.

This chain links TRBV19 with TRBJ2-1, with a possible D match to TRBD2 (5 bases). CDR1 is LNHDA and CDR2 is SQIVND in the germline V gene (reference sequence). The CDR3 consists of 15 residues. V lost 4 bases, J lost 0 bases, and 10 bases lay in between. The CDR3 coding sequence is TGTGCCAGTAGTAAAATGGGGAGCTCCTACAATGAGCAGTTCTTC. Translated: CASSKMGSSYNEQFF.